The 15 T cell receptor beta chains below all came from one sample that was sequenced in a study of T cells in Graves' hyperthyroidism and ophthalmopathy. Amplified TCR beta CDR3 regions came from RNA transcripts. HTBI primers were the set used in a first-round RT-PCR of the TCR CDR3. Via MiXCR, TCRdb re-called the multiplex PCR reads, giving one row per CDR3 protein. The data contain over 500,000 distinct CDR3 sequences, under 20% of them singletons. The sequencing sample was made of blood. These receptors were obtained from a woman in her late teens or twenties with Graves' ophthalmopathy.

As to this clonotype: A much bigger clone sits one base away, suggesting this may be a read error. V is TRBV28 and J is TRBJ1-2; D is unresolved. This CDR3 is 13 amino acids long. Germline V lookup: CDR1 MDHEN, CDR2 SYDVKM. V lost 5 bases and J lost 2, with 9 bases in between. The CDR3 DNA reads as TGTGCCAGCAGTGATCCAGACAACTATGGCTACACCTTC. This encodes CASSDPDNYGYTF.

This rearrangement joins TRBV19 to TRBJ1-1, with D hard to call. Trimming cost V 3 bases and J 4 bases, with 12 bases left between them. The V gene's germline CDR1 is LNHDA and CDR2 SQIVND (reference sequence). The CDR3 consists of 14 residues. The CDR3, as DNA: TGTGCCAGTAGTATTCAGGTGGGGAGCACTGAAGCTTTCTTT. Amino acids: CASSIQVGSTEAFF.

This clonotype was seen repeatedly, ten times or more. This chain joins TRBV28 and TRBJ2-3; D is uncertain. This CDR3 has 14 amino acids. V was trimmed by 4 bases and J by 5 bases, leaving 13 bases between them. Germline CDR1 is MDHEN and CDR2 is SYDVKM. CDR3 nucleotide sequence: TGTGCCAGCAGTTCGGTGGTCGTGGAAGATACGCAGTATTTT. It specifies CASSSVVVEDTQYF. Combining the CDR3 with reference TRBV28 and TRBJ2-3 gives the whole variable domain DVKVTQSSRYLVKRTGEKVFLECVQDMDHENMFWYRQDPGLGLRLIYFSYDVKMKEKGDIPEGYSVSREKKERFSLILESASTNQTSMYLCASSSVVVEDTQYFGPGTRLTVL.

The chain carries TRBV7-9 and TRBJ2-4; 10 bases are a match to TRBD2. CDR1 and CDR2 (germline): SEHNR, FQNEAQ (reference sequence). The CDR3 loop spans 19 amino acids. J was trimmed by 0 bases and V by 5 bases; bases with no gene match: 13. CDR3 DNA: TGTGCCAGCAGCCCCCCGTTTACTAGCGGGGCGGGAGCCAAAAACATTCAGTACTTC. Translating it yields CASSPPFTSGAGAKNIQYF. Using reference TRBV7-9 and TRBJ2-4 for the parts outside the CDR3, the full variable domain is DTGVSQNPRHKITKRGQNVTFRCDPISEHNRLYWYRQTLGQGPEFLTYFQNEAQLEKSRLLSDRFSAERPKGSFSTLEIQRTEQGDSAMYLCASSPPFTSGAGAKNIQYFGAGTRLSVL.

This clonotype was seen more than once but under ten times. The CDR3 is CATSREGAPNEQFF. CDR3 sequence (DNA): TGTGCCACCAGCAGAGAAGGGGCCCCCAATGAGCAGTTCTTC. V and J are TRBV15 and TRBJ2-1, with D maybe TRBD1 (5 bases). The CDR3 extends over 14 amino acids. V lost 0 bases and J lost 6, with 9 bases in between. CDR1 is LNHNV, CDR2 YYDKDF, per germline (reference sequence).

This clonotype was detected ten times or more. The chain couples TRBV6-1 to TRBJ2-7, with 8 bases aligning to TRBD1. The CDR3 has 14 amino acids. The germline V gene encodes CDR1 MNHNS and CDR2 SASEGT. Germline trimming cut 5 bases from V and 4 bases from J; bases unmatched to any gene: 7. The CDR3 DNA follows: TGTGCCAGCAGTCCGCAGGGGGCGGGTTACGAGCAGTACTTC. Translating it yields CASSPQGAGYEQYF.

This clonotype occurred many times. V usage is TRBV27 and J usage is TRBJ2-5, with 12 bases fitting TRBD2. The junction had 8 bases not matched to a gene; V was cut back by 5 bases and J by 4 bases. Germline V lookup: CDR1 MNHEY, CDR2 SMNVEV (reference sequence). CDR3 size: 16 residues. The CDR3 nucleotides are TGTGCCAGCAGTCCCCTAGCGGGGGGGCCAGCAGAGACCCAGTACTTC. This codes for CASSPLAGGPAETQYF.

This chain links TRBV4-1 with TRBJ2-7; the D call may be TRBD1 or TRBD2 (5 bases each). The CDR3 contains 14 residues. V dropped 1 base and J dropped 2 bases, with 9 bases sitting between them. Germline CDR1 and CDR2: MGHRA and YSYEKL. The CDR3 loop reads CASSQALGAYEQYF. The DNA for the CDR3 is TGCGCCAGCAGCCAAGCACTGGGGGCCTACGAGCAGTACTTC.

In this sample, this clonotype turned up many times. The chain recombines TRBV10-3 with TRBJ1-2, with D tentatively TRBD1 (6 bases). Germline CDR1 is ENHRY and CDR2 is SYGVKD. The CDR3 is 16 residues long. The V gene lost 2 bases and the J gene lost 4 bases, with 17 bases spanning the gap. The CDR3: CAISERAGTGTYGYTF. CDR3 nucleotides: TGTGCCATCAGTGAGAGGGCTGGAACAGGGACCTATGGCTACACCTTC.

This clonotype was recorded at least ten times. The chain links TRBV27 to TRBJ2-7, with 8 bases that match TRBD2. The CDR3 has 14 residues. Trimming removed 5 bases from V and 4 bases from J; junction bases left unmatched: 7. The germline CDR1 and CDR2 sequences are MNHEY and SMNVEV (reference sequence). CDR3 sequence (DNA): TGTGCCAGCAGTGCGACTAGCGAGAGGTACGAGCAGTACTTC. Translated: CASSATSERYEQYF.

This chain links TRBV6-2 or TRBV6-3 with TRBJ2-1, with 8 nucleotides matching TRBD1. This CDR3 is built from 14 residues. CDR1 is MNHEY, CDR2 SVGEGT, per germline. V gave up 5 bases and J gave up 9 bases; unmatched junction bases: 9. CDR3 amino acids: CASSPYRQGSEQFF. CDR3 sequence (DNA): TGTGCCAGCAGTCCATACCGACAGGGGTCTGAGCAGTTCTTC.

This clonotype was counted only a few times. V gene TRBV30 combines with J gene TRBJ2-1, with D tentatively TRBD2 (7 bases). Trimming left V 2 bases short and J 2 bases short, with 13 bases between. Germline V lookup: CDR1 GTSNPN, CDR2 SVGIG (reference sequence). This CDR3 is built from 15 residues. CDR3 coding DNA: TGTGCCTGGAGTTCAACAGGGAGGGCCTACAATGAGCAGTTCTTC. Translated: CAWSSTGRAYNEQFF.

This clonotype was counted ten times or more. This chain uses TRBV7-8 with TRBJ1-5; D ambiguous. Germline V gene sequence: CDR1 SGHVS, CDR2 FQNEAQ. Trimming stripped 0 bases from V and 5 bases from J, with 11 bases between. This CDR3 region has 15 residues. The CDR3 here is CASSLAQTPHQPQHF. Here the CDR3 DNA reads TGTGCCAGCAGCTTAGCGCAAACACCACATCAGCCCCAGCATTTT.

This clonotype was counted between two and nine times. The chain has TRBV6-5 and TRBJ1-2; a possible D gene is TRBD1 (5 bases). Trimming shortened V by 1 base and J by 8 bases, and 8 bases separated the two germline ends. CDR3 length equals 12 residues. Looked up from germline, CDR1 is MNHEY and CDR2 is SVGAGI. The CDR3 sequence is CASSYLGDGYTF. In DNA form, the CDR3 reads TGTGCCAGCAGTTACTTGGGGGACGGCTACACCTTC.

This clonotype was picked up many times. The rearrangement uses TRBV9 and TRBJ1-1; tentatively, D is TRBD1 (5 bases). The V end lost 3 bases, the J end lost 2 bases, and 17 bases lay between the germline ends. From germline, CDR1 is SGDLS and CDR2 YYNGEE. The CDR3 runs 16 residues. Written as DNA, the CDR3 is TGTGCCAGCAGCGGCTTAGCCGGGACGGCAAACACTGAAGCTTTCTTT. Translated: CASSGLAGTANTEAFF.